One sample yielded the 21 T cell receptor beta chains listed below, sequenced in a study of blood T cell repertoires in COVID-19. Produced via immunoSEQ multiplex PCR; TCRdb's table is partial and in-frame only. In the table there are roughly 75,000 clones, 82% of which are singletons. Sequencing was carried out using peripheral blood. The receptor set was obtained from a man over 45 with acute or convalescent COVID-19.

The V gene is TRBV4-1, the J gene TRBJ1-1, with D possibly TRBD1 on 6 matching bases. Germline-derived CDR1 and CDR2 are MGHRA and YSYEKL. There are 17 residues in the CDR3. V was trimmed by 1 base and J by 1 base, leaving 16 bases between them. In nucleotides, the CDR3 is TGCGCCAGCAGCCAAGTAACTTCGGGACACCCGAACACTGAAGCTTTCTTT. As protein: CASSQVTSGHPNTEAFF.

The V call is TRBV29-1, the J call TRBJ2-2, with TRBD2 identical over 7 bases. V lost 2 bases to trimming and J lost 2 bases; unmatched junction nucleotides: 11. The CDR3 spans 17 residues. From germline, CDR1 is SQVTM and CDR2 ANQGSEA. CDR3 coding DNA: TGCAGCGTTGAACGTCCTAGCGGCATGTCAAACACCGGGGAGCTGTTTTTT. It codes for CSVERPSGMSNTGELFF.

The gene calls are TRBV5-5 and TRBJ2-1, with 9 bases aligning to TRBD2. This CDR3 has 14 residues. Germline V gene data show CDR1 as SGHKS and CDR2 as YYEKEE (reference sequence). The trim removed 3 bases at V and 4 bases at J, leaving 2 bases unmatched. CDR3 DNA: TGTGCCAGCAGCTCGACTAGCGGTTACAATGAGCAGTTCTTC. This translates into CASSSTSGYNEQFF.

The V call is TRBV7-6, the J call TRBJ2-1, with D possibly matching TRBD2 (5 bases). From germline, CDR1 is SGHVS and CDR2 FNYEAQ. This CDR3 has 13 amino acids. Trimming cost V 3 bases and J 8 bases, with 11 bases left between them. The CDR3 is CASSFDGRDEQFF. The DNA for the CDR3 is TGTGCCAGCAGCTTCGACGGGCGGGATGAGCAGTTCTTC.

Only a few counts were recorded for this clone. J is TRBJ1-1 and V is TRBV5-1; weak D call: TRBD1 (5 bases). The CDR3 consists of 13 residues. Germline CDR1 and CDR2: SGHRS and YFSETQ. Between the trimmed V and J ends, which lost 1 base and 1 base, there was a span of 5 bases. Here the CDR3 reads CASSLTGNTEAFF. The CDR3 nucleotides read TGCGCCAGCAGCTTGACAGGGAACACTGAAGCTTTCTTT.

The V gene is TRBV5-6, the J gene TRBJ1-5; a possible D gene is TRBD1 (6 bases). Germline CDR1 and CDR2: SGHDT and YYEEEE. The CDR3 sequence is 14 residues long. V gave up 7 bases and J gave up 0 bases, with 11 bases separating them. The CDR3 region is CASGTGYSNQPQHF. CDR3 in DNA: TGTGCCAGCGGAACAGGGTATAGCAATCAGCCCCAGCATTTT.

This chain joins TRBV30 and TRBJ1-1; D gene unclear. With 4 bases removed from V and 5 bases from J, the gap between germline ends came to 11 bases. The CDR3 is 12 residues long. Germline V gene sequence: CDR1 GTSNPN, CDR2 SVGIG (reference sequence). CDR3 sequence: CAWMGGRTEAFF. DNA of the CDR3: TGTGCCTGGATGGGAGGGAGGACTGAAGCTTTCTTT. The variable domain in full, completed from reference TRBV30 and TRBJ1-1, reads SQTIHQWPATLVQPVGSPLSLECTVEGTSNPNLYWYRQAAGRGLQLLFYSVGIGQISSEVPQNLSASRPQDRQFILSSKKLLLSDSGFYLCAWMGGRTEAFFGQGTRLTVV.

V gene TRBV15 combines with J gene TRBJ2-1; 8 bases fit TRBD2. This CDR3 region has 16 residues. Germline values: CDR1 LNHNV, CDR2 YYDKDF (reference sequence). The V segment lost 0 bases and the J segment 13 bases; nucleotides outside the gene matches: 14. The CDR3 region has the DNA TGTGCCACCAGCAGAGATAATTTTGTCGCGGGGGGAGCCCAGTTCTTC. It is translated as CATSRDNFVAGGAQFF.

This chain uses TRBV18 with TRBJ2-7; tentatively, D is TRBD2 (5 bases). V was clipped by 5 bases and J by 7 bases, with 12 bases between them. CDR3 length: 12 residues. Germline values: CDR1 KGHSH, CDR2 LQKENI. The CDR3 sequence is CASSETTWEQYF. The DNA for the CDR3 is TGTGCCAGCTCAGAGACTACCTGGGAGCAGTACTTC.

This chain connects TRBV28 to TRBJ2-7; 8 bases map to TRBD1. Germline V gene sequence: CDR1 MDHEN, CDR2 SYDVKM. V was pared by 5 bases and J by 2 bases, with 11 bases of the junction left unmatched. The CDR3 length is 16 residues. CDR3 coding DNA: TGTGCCAGCAGTCCCCGCGGGGACAGGCGCACCTACGAGCAGTACTTC. Its translation: CASSPRGDRRTYEQYF.

The chain employs TRBV5-6 and TRBJ2-3; 7 bases match TRBD2. V lost 3 bases, J lost 4 bases, and 14 bases stayed unmatched. Per the germline V gene, CDR1 is SGHDT and CDR2 is YYEEEE. The CDR3 is made up of 17 amino acids. CDR3: CASSSGLGFGSADTQYF. The CDR3 bases are TGTGCCAGCAGCTCTGGACTAGGGTTTGGGAGCGCAGATACGCAGTATTTT.

The chain joins TRBV6-6 to TRBJ2-2, with D perhaps matching TRBD1 (5 bases). Trimming shortened V by 5 bases and J by 6 bases, and 16 bases separated the two germline ends. The CDR3 sequence is 15 residues long. The V gene's germline CDR1 is MNHNY and CDR2 SVGAGI (reference sequence). The CDR3 DNA is TGTGCCAGCAGTCTAATCAGGGTCCAGGCCGGGGAGCTGTTTTTT. Its protein is CASSLIRVQAGELFF.

This clone was seen a few times. The genes are TRBV5-3 and TRBJ1-5, with 9 bases that match TRBD1. TRBV5-3 is given ORF status, its function remaining uncertain. The CDR3 is 16 amino acids. The junction had 9 bases not matched to a gene; V was cut back by 2 bases and J by 6 bases. The CDR3 spells CARSLLTGTGLQPQHF. The CDR3 DNA follows: TGTGCCAGAAGCTTACTAACCGGGACAGGGCTTCAGCCCCAGCATTTT.

V is TRBV9 and J is TRBJ2-7; tentatively, D is TRBD1 (6 bases). The CDR3 is 13 residues long. V was shortened by 2 bases and J by 6 bases, with 12 bases between the two germline ends. Germline V gene lookup returns CDR1 SGDLS and CDR2 YYNGEE. The DNA for the CDR3 is TGTGCCAGCAGCGTCGTACAGGGTTCCGAGCAGTACTTC. This codes for CASSVVQGSEQYF. Based on the CDR3 plus reference TRBV9 and TRBJ2-7, the full variable domain is DSGVTQTPKHLITATGQRVTLRCSPRSGDLSVYWYQQSLDQGLQFLIQYYNGEERAKGNILERFSAQQFPDLHSELNLSSLELGDSALYFCASSVVQGSEQYFGPGTRLTVT.

V is TRBV5-1 and J is TRBJ2-7; 9 bases are a match to TRBD2. The CDR3 is 16 residues long. Germline CDR1 reads SGHRS; CDR2 reads YFSETQ. After removal of 5 bases from V and 5 bases from J, the junction contained 14 bases not matched to a gene. This CDR3 is CASSSPGSGRINEQYF. The CDR3 DNA follows: TGCGCCAGCAGTTCGCCAGGTAGCGGGAGAATCAACGAGCAGTACTTC.

The CDR3 protein is CASSKQGGETQYF. The DNA for the CDR3 is TGTGCCAGCAGTAAACAGGGAGGGGAGACCCAGTACTTC. The chain carries TRBV2 and TRBJ2-5; the D gene is possibly TRBD2 (7 bases). Germline loops: CDR1 SNHLY, CDR2 FYNNEI. V was trimmed by 5 bases and J by 5 bases, leaving 12 bases between them. The CDR3 spans 13 residues.

About this clone: Other DNA sequences from this sample encode an identical CDR3 as well. The chain carries TRBV6-1 and TRBJ1-3; possibly TRBD1 for D (5 bases). V shed 0 bases and J shed 0 bases, with 12 bases lying between them. Germline CDR1 and CDR2: MNHNS and SASEGT. CDR3 size: 17 residues. CDR3 protein: CASSEAHGGSSGNTIYF. CDR3 DNA sequence: TGTGCCAGCAGTGAAGCGCATGGGGGGAGCTCTGGAAACACCATATATTTT.

This clone appeared a few times. This sequence joins TRBV5-1 and TRBJ2-7; no firm D call. Germline assignment: CDR1 SGHRS and CDR2 YFSETQ. The CDR3 is 14 residues long. Trimming took 3 bases from V and 1 from J, leaving 11 bases between them. The CDR3 protein is CASSSLGFSYEQYF. CDR3 DNA: TGCGCCAGCAGCTCCCTCGGGTTTTCCTACGAGCAGTACTTC.

The rearrangement links TRBV6-5 to TRBJ2-3, with D possibly being TRBD2 (7 bases). Trimming removed 6 bases at V and 14 bases at J, with 27 bases between. Germline CDR1 is MNHEY and CDR2 is SVGAGI. There are 15 residues in the CDR3. CDR3 sequence (DNA): TGTGCCAGCAGCCCGGCTGGAGGGGGGGGAAGCCCCCTGTATTTT. Translation: CASSPAGGGGSPLYF.

The gene calls are TRBV9 and TRBJ1-1; 9 nucleotides match TRBD1. V lost 0 bases and J lost 1; bases outside the gene matches: 1. The V gene's germline CDR1 is SGDLS and CDR2 YYNGEE. CDR3 length: 15 amino acids. In DNA, the CDR3 is TGTGCCAGCAGCGTAGGGGGACAGGGGAACACTGAAGCTTTCTTT. As protein: CASSVGGQGNTEAFF.

J is TRBJ1-4 and V is TRBV5-5, with TRBD1 as a possible D gene (5 bases). The CDR3 totals 15 residues. Trimming pared 5 bases from V and 2 bases from J, leaving 13 bases between. Germline V lookup: CDR1 SGHKS, CDR2 YYEKEE (reference sequence). In DNA form, the CDR3 reads TGTGCCAGCAGTCTTCAGGGCATTACTAATGAAAAACTGTTTTTT. Amino acid sequence: CASSLQGITNEKLFF.